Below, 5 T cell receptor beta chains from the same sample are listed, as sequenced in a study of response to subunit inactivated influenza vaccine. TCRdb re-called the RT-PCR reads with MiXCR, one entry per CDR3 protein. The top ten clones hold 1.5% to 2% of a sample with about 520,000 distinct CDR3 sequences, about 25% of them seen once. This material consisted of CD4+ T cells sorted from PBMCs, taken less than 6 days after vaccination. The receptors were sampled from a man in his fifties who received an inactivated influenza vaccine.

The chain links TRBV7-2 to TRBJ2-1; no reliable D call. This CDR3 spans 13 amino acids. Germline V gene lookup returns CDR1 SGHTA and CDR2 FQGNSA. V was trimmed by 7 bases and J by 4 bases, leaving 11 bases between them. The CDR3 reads CASTLRFYNEQFF. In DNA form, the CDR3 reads TGTGCCAGCACCCTCAGATTTTACAATGAGCAGTTCTTC. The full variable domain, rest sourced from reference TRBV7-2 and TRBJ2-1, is GAGVSQSPSNKVTEKGKDVELRCDPISGHTALYWYRQSLGQGLEFLIYFQGNSAPDKSGLPSDRFSAERTGGSVSTLTIQRTQQEDSAVYLCASTLRFYNEQFFGPGTRLTVL.

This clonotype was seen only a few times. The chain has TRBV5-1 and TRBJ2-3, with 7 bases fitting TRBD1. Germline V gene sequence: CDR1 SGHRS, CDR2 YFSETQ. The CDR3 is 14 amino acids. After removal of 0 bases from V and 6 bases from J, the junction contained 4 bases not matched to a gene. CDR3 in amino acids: CASSLVGGEDTQYF. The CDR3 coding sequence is TGCGCCAGCAGCTTGGTAGGGGGCGAGGATACGCAGTATTTT.

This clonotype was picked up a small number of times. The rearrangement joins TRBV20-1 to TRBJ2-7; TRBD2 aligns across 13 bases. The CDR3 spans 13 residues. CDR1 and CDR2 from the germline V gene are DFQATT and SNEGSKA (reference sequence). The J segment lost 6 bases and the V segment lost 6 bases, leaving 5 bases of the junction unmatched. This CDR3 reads CSAPGLAGLEQYF. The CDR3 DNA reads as TGCAGTGCCCCGGGACTAGCGGGACTCGAGCAGTACTTC.

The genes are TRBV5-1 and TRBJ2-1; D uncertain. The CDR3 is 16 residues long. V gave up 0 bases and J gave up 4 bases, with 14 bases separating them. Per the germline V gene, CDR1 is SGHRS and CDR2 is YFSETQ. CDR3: CASSLGPGSYYNEQFF. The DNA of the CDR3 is TGCGCCAGCAGCTTGGGCCCAGGTTCTTATTACAATGAGCAGTTCTTC.

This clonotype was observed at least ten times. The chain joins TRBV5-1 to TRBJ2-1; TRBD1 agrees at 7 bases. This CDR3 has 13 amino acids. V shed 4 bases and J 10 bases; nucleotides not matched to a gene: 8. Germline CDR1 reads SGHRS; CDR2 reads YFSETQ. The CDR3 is CASSTLQGTEQFF. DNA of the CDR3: TGCGCCAGCAGCACATTACAGGGGACGGAGCAGTTCTTC.